The subject of this entry is one T cell receptor beta chain. This clone was observed a single time. The antigen this receptor binds is unknown. The input lacks base qualities; no much larger clone sits a single base away. The sample comes from a study of shared clonotypes between healthy human individuals (dated by TCRdb to 2020 to 2022). Regarding the study in general: The cohort comprised two women and a few men aged 18 to 49 years. For each donor, CD4 naive and CD4 memory were each run on three plates, CD8 naive on two plates, and CD8 memory on one plate. To estimate repertoire size and how much clonotypes are shared between individuals, the study performed deep sequencing of blood TCR repertoires from a handful of healthy adults. To increase sequencing depth and limit assay-specific biases, different laboratories used diverse techniques to prepare libraries and sequence TCR repertoires. Per donor, leukapheresis produced somewhere between about 0.94 and 9 billion PBMCs. Study-wide findings and limitations: About 5% of naive CD4, roughly 3.6% of naive CD8, roughly 2.4% of memory CD4, and 0.35% to 0.5% of memory CD8 clonotypes were shared across several donors. Incomplete sequencing was indicated by rarefaction of sorted-subset datasets, despite the large sequencing depth. Because the study included only a small number of donors, the genetic and exposure-history diversity represented was limited. Larger estimated clonotype richness was generally found for naive subsets than for memory subsets. Clonotypes shared by all four sorted-subset donors showed higher generation probabilities than non-shared clonotypes. Sampling was limited to blood, and TCR repertoires in tissue likely differ from TCR repertoires in blood. Based on pairwise subsampling, the degree of clonotype sharing among donors was expected to be affected by sequencing depth.

TCR CDR3 regions were amplified from genomic DNA by multiplex PCR using the deep immunoSEQ assay. For each cell subset, the extracted genomic DNA was distributed evenly across all wells of several immunoSEQ 96-well plates, and each plate served as one replicate. For sorted subsets, each replicate PCR was loaded with about 0.2 ug genomic DNA, equivalent to 25,000 to 35,000 T cell genomes. Purified libraries were quantified with a Qubit 3.0 fluorometer, sized on a Bioanalyzer 2100, and re-quantified with the KAPA Library Quantification kit. Every immunoSEQ 96-well plate was sequenced on a separate single-read 150-cycle Illumina NextSeq 550 flow cell. The original methods were these. The immunoSEQ output contained only junctional sequences without quality scores, so filtering could not match that applied to full-length reads. Sequences were annotated with PyIR, a Python wrapper for IgBLAST v1.9, using IMGT germline references to assign V/J genes and CDR3. Reads were removed for weak V/J assignments (E-value above 1e-6), missing CDR3, stop codons, out-of-frame junctions, or ambiguous translated residues. V3J clonotypes were defined as sequences sharing the same inferred V gene, J gene, and CDR3 amino acid sequence. Percentage overlap between repertoires was computed as shared unique clonotypes divided by the size of the smaller repertoire. Repertoire richness was assessed with RTK rarefaction, the Chao1 estimator, and Recon v2.1 estimates of unobserved clonotypes. For all TCRbeta clonotypes obtained by the gDNA method from four donors, generation probabilities were computed with OLGA. TCRdb stores this immuneACCESS table with in-frame sequences only. Part of the clones is absent; in the studies checked, under half of the shortfall reflects unresolved V genes, and no reason is known for the rest. V, J and clone size are taken as reported in that table, and D and trimming were inferred from the DNA itself. This sample holds 2,500,000 or so clones; 90% to 95% were observed only once. 0.13% to 0.15% of the sample goes to the ten largest clones.

Donors were healthy HIV-negative adults with no recently reported acute infections or vaccinations. Every donor was a Caucasian adult residing in Nashville, Tennessee, USA. CD4+ T cells were enriched by magnetic negative selection, after which naive cells were positively selected on CD45RA and the negative fraction was taken as the memory subset. After blood collection by leukapheresis, PBMCs were isolated using Ficoll-Histopaque density gradient centrifugation and then cryopreserved in the vapor phase of liquid nitrogen. Purity and quantity of every magnetically sorted T cell population were checked by analytical flow cytometry. From each sorted fraction, genomic DNA was isolated and quantified by UV absorbance on a Nanodrop 2000c. Sequencing used naive CD4+ T cells sorted from blood. The intended sense of this specimen's cell subset or site label: CD45RA+ positively selected. The receptor was derived from a man between 18 and 35 years old in good health.

CDR3 loop: CASSLSLAGVEETQYF. The DNA sequence is given as TGTGCCAGCAGCTTATCACTAGCGGGAGTTGAAGAGACCCAGTACTTC. The chain couples TRBV11-2 to TRBJ2-5, with 11 bases matching TRBD2. Germline trimming amounts to 2 bases on V and 3 bases on J, with 5 as the count of junction bases outside the gene matches. From the germline V gene, CDR1 is SGHAT and CDR2 is FQNNGV. Reading from cysteine to phenylalanine, the CDR3 counts 16 amino acids. The only DNA kept is the CDR3, 48 bases in frame from the first base.